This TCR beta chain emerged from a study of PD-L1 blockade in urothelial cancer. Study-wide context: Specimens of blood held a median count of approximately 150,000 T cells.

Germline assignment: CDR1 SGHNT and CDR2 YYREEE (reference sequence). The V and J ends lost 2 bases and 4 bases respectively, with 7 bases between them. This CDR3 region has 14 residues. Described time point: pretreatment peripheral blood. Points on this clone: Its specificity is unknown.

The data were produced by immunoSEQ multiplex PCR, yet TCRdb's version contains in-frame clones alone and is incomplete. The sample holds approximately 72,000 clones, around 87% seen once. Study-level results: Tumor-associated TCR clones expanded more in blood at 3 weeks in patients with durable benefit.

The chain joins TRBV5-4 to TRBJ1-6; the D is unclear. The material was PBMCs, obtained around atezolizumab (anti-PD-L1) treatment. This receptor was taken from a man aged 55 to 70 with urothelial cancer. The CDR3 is CASSFDKYNSPLHF. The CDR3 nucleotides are TGTGCCAGCAGCTTCGACAAGTATAATTCACCCCTCCACTTT.